This entry describes one T cell receptor (beta chain). The record originates from a study of blood T cells in healthy people across ages. CDR1 and CDR2 (germline): LGHNA, YSLEER. V lost 1 base and J lost 4, with 8 bases in between. CDR3 length equals 13 residues. Combining a sample-barcoded 5' primer with a J-beta primer mix, a second PCR ran for roughly 6 to 12 cycles. From the 5' RACE reads, TCRdb called clonotypes with MiXCR, one entry per CDR3 protein. The sample has 950,000 to 1,200,000 distinct CDR3 sequences, under 40% seen once; the top ten hold around 14%. Each donor's blood draw was 8.5 to 10 milliliters of peripheral blood.

The sample taken for sequencing was blood. The chain has TRBV4-3 and TRBJ2-7, with a tentative D call TRBD2 (6 bases). The receptor was isolated from a young man in good health. CDR3 amino acids: CASSQGLVYEQYF. CDR3 nucleotides: TGCGCCAGCAGCCAAGGACTAGTTTACGAGCAGTACTTC.